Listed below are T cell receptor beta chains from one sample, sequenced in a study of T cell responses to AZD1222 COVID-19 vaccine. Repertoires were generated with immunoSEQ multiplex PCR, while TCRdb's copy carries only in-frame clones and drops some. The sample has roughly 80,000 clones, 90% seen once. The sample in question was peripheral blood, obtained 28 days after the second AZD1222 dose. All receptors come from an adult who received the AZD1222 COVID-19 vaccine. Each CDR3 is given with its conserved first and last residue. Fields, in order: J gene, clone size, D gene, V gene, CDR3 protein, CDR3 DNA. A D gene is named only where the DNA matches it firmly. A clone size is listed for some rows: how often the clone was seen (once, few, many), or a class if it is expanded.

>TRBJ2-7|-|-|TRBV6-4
CASSEIRRAPYEQYF
TGTGCCAGCAGCGAAATTCGCCGGGCCCCGTACGAGCAGTACTTC
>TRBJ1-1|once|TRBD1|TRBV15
CATSRGYRGEAFF
TGTGCCACCAGCAGAGGGTACAGGGGTGAAGCTTTCTTT
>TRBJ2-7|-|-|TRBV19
CASSSSGLGTYEQYF
TGTGCCAGTAGTTCAAGCGGGTTGGGAACTTACGAGCAGTACTTC
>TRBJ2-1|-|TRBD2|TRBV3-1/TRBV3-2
CASSRQTSGGNEQFF
TGTGCCAGCAGCCGCCAGACTAGCGGGGGGAATGAGCAGTTCTTC
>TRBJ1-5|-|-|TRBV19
CASSIPKGRVGNQPQHF
TGTGCCAGTAGTATACCAAAAGGGAGGGTTGGCAATCAGCCCCAGCATTTT
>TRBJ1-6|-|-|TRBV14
CASSQVGGVSPLHF
TGTGCCAGCAGCCAAGTAGGGGGTGTTTCACCCCTCCACTTT
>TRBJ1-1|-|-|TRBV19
CASRRGTVNTEAFF
TGTGCCAGTAGACGGGGCACGGTTAACACTGAAGCTTTCTTT
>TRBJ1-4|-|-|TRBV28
CASSFRWDEKLFF
TGTGCCAGCAGTTTTAGGTGGGATGAAAAACTGTTTTTT
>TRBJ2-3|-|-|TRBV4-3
CASSQDTQGTFYTDTQYF
TGCGCCAGCAGCCAAGATACGCAGGGGACTTTCTACACAGATACGCAGTATTTT
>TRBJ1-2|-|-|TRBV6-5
CASSYRQGYGYTF
TGTGCCAGCAGTTACAGGCAGGGCTATGGCTACACCTTC
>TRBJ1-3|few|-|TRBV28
CASSLFARVRSGNTIYF
TGTGCCAGCAGTTTATTCGCGCGGGTAAGGTCTGGAAACACCATATATTTT
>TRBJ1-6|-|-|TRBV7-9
CASSPPGGEGGSPLHF
TGTGCCAGCAGCCCCCCCGGGGGCGAGGGGGGTTCACCCCTCCACTTT
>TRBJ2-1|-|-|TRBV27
CASSYQQGPAYLREQFF
TGTGCCAGCAGTTATCAACAAGGCCCGGCCTACCTAAGGGAGCAGTTCTTC
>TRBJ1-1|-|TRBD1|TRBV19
CASTYGTGGPMNTEAFF
TGTGCCAGTACTTATGGGACAGGGGGCCCCATGAACACTGAAGCTTTCTTT
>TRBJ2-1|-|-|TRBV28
CASSLRTTYNEQFF
TGTGCCAGCAGTTTGAGGACTACCTACAATGAGCAGTTCTTC
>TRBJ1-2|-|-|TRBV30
CAWDRRTGTGGYTF
TGTGCCTGGGATAGGAGGACGGGAACGGGGGGCTACACCTTC
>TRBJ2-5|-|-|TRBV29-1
CSVVQWETQYF
TGCAGCGTTGTCCAGTGGGAGACCCAGTACTTC
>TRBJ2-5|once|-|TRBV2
CASSEPYGGGEETQYF
TGTGCCAGCAGTGAACCTTACGGAGGGGGCGAGGAGACCCAGTACTTC
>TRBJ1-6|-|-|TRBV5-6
CASSLRGSYNSPLHF
TGTGCCAGCAGCTTGCGAGGCTCCTATAATTCACCCCTCCACTTT
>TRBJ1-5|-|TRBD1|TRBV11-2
CASSASRTGSQPQHF
TGTGCCAGCAGCGCCAGTAGGACAGGGAGTCAGCCCCAGCATTTT
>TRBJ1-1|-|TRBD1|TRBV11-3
CASSETGKTEAFF
TGTGCCAGCAGCGAGACAGGGAAAACTGAAGCTTTCTTT
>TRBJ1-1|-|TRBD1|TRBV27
CASRTRGLGTEAFF
TGTGCCAGCAGGACCAGGGGGCTCGGGACTGAAGCTTTCTTT
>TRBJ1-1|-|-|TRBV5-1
CASSLVWGTEAFF
TGCGCCAGCAGCTTGGTGTGGGGCACTGAAGCTTTCTTT
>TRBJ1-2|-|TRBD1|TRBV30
CAWSLYRGSGYTF
TGTGCCTGGAGCCTCTACAGGGGTTCTGGCTACACCTTC
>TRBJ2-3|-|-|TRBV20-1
CSASSGLHVDTQYF
TGCAGTGCTAGTTCCGGACTCCACGTAGATACGCAGTATTTT
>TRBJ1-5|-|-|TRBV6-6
CASSYSVRGNQPQHF
TGTGCCAGCAGTTACTCGGTCCGGGGGAATCAGCCCCAGCATTTT
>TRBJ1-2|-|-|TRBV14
CASSQDIAYGYTF
TGTGCCAGCAGCCAAGATATAGCGTATGGCTACACCTTC
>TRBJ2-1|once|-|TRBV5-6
CASSFLWGRGEQFF
TGTGCCAGCAGCTTCCTGTGGGGTAGAGGTGAGCAGTTCTTC
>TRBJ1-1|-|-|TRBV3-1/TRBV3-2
CASSSLTNTEAFF
TGTGCCAGCAGCTCTCTTACGAACACTGAAGCTTTCTTT